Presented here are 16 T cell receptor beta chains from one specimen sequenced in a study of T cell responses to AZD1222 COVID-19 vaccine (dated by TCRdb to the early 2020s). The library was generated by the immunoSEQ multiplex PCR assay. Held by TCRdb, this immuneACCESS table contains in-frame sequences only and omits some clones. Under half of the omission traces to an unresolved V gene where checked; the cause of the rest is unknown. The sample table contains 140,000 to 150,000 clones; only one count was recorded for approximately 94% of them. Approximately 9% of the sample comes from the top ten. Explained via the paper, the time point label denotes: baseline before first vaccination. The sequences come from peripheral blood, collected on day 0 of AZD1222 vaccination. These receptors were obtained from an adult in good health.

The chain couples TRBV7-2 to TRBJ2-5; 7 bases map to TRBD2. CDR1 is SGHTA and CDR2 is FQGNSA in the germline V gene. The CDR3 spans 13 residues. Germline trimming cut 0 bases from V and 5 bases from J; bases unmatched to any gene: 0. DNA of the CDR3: TGTGCCAGCAGCTTAGCCGGGGGGGAGACCCAGTACTTC. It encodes CASSLAGGETQYF. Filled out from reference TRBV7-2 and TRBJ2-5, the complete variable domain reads GAGVSQSPSNKVTEKGKDVELRCDPISGHTALYWYRQSLGQGLEFLIYFQGNSAPDKSGLPSDRFSAERTGGSVSTLTIQRTQQEDSAVYLCASSLAGGETQYFGPGTRLLVL.

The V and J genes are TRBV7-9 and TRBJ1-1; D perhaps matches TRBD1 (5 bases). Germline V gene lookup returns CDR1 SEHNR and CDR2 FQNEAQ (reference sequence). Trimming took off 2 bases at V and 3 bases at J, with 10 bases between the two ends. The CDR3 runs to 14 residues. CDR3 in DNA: TGTGCCAGCAGCTTAAGCGGGACTGACACTGAAGCTTTCTTT. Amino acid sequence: CASSLSGTDTEAFF.

CDR3 loop: CAIREGYSPLHF. In DNA form, the CDR3 reads TGTGCCATCAGGGAGGGGTATTCACCCCTCCACTTT. The rearrangement uses TRBV10-3 and TRBJ1-6; weak D call: TRBD1 (5 bases). The length of the CDR3 is 12 residues. The V and J ends lost 6 bases and 8 bases respectively, with 8 bases between them. CDR1 and CDR2 from the germline V gene are ENHRY and SYGVKD.

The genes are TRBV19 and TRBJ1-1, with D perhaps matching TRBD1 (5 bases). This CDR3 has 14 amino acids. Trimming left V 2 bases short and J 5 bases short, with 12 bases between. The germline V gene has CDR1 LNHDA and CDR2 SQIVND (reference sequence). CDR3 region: CASSIQGPGTEAFF. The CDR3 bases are TGTGCCAGTAGTATACAGGGCCCCGGAACTGAAGCTTTCTTT.

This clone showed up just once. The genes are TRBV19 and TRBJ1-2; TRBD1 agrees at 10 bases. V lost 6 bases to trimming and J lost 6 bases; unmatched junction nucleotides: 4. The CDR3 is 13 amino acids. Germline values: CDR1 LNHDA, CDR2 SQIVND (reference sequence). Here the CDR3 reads CASRTTGGHGYTF. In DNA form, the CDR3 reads TGTGCCAGTAGGACGACAGGGGGCCATGGCTACACCTTC.

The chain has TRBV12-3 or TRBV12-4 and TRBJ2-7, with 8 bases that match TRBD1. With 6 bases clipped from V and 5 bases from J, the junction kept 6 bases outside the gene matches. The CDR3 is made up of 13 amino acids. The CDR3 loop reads CASSPQGADEQYF. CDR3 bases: TGTGCCAGCAGCCCGCAGGGGGCCGACGAGCAGTACTTC.

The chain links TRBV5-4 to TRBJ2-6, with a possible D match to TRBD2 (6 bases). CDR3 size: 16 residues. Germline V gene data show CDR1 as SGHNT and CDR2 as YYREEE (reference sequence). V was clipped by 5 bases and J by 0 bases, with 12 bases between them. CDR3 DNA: TGTGCCAGCAGGCGGGACGGCAGCTCTGGGGCCAACGTCCTGACTTTC. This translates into CASRRDGSSGANVLTF.

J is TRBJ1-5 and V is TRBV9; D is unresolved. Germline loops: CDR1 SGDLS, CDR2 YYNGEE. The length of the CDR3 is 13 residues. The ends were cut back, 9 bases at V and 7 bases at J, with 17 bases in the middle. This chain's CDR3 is CATQPTVGQPQHF. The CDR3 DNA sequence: TGTGCCACGCAGCCGACTGTGGGGCAGCCCCAGCATTTT.

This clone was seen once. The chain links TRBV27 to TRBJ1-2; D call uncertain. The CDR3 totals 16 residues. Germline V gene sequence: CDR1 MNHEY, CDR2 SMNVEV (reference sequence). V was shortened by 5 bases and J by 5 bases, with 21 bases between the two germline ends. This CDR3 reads CASSLRGLDGFYGYTF. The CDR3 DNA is TGTGCCAGCAGTCTTAGAGGATTGGACGGATTTTATGGCTACACCTTC.

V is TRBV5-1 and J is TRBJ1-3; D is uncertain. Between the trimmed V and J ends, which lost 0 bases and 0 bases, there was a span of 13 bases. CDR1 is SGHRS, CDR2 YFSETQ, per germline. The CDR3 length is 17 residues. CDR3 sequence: CASSLAPTLSSGNTIYF. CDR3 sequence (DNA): TGCGCCAGCAGCTTGGCTCCCACGCTTAGCTCTGGAAACACCATATATTTT.

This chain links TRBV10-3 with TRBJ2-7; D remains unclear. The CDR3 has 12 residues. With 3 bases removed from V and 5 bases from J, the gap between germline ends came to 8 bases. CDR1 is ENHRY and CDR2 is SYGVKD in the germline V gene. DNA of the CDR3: TGTGCCATCAGTGACCCAAGACACGAGCAGTACTTC. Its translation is CAISDPRHEQYF.

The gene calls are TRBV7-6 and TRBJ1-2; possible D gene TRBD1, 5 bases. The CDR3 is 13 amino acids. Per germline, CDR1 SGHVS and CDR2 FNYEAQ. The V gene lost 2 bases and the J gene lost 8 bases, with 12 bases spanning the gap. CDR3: CASSLNTGGGYTF. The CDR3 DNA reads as TGTGCCAGCAGCTTAAACACAGGAGGCGGCTACACCTTC.

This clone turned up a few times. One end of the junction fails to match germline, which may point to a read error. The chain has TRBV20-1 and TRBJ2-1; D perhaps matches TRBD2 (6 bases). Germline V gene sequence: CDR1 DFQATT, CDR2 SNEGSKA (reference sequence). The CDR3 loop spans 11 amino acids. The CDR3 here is CSVRARGEQFF. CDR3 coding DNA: TGCAGTGTTAGAGCCCGGGGGGAGCAGTTCTTC.

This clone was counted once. CDR3 protein: CASRSGGAADTQYF. CDR3 sequence (DNA): TGTGCCAGCCGAAGCGGGGGGGCGGCAGATACGCAGTATTTT. The J gene is TRBJ2-3, the V gene TRBV28, with 10 bases identical to TRBD2. Germline V gives CDR1 MDHEN, CDR2 SYDVKM. The junction had 6 bases not matched to a gene; V was cut back by 8 bases and J by 4 bases. There are 14 residues in the CDR3.

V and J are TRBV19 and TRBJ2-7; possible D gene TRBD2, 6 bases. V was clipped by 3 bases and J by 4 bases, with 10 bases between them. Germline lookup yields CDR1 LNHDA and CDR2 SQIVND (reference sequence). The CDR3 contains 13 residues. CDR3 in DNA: TGTGCCAGTAGTATTGGAGGGACTTACGAGCAGTACTTC. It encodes CASSIGGTYEQYF.

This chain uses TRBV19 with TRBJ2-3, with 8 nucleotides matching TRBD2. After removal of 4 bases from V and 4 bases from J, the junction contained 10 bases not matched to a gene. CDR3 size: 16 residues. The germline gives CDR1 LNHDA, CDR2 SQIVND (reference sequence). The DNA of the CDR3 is TGTGCCAGTAGTACCTACGGGGGGGCCACCGCAGATACGCAGTATTTT. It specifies CASSTYGGATADTQYF.